The rows below give T cell receptor beta chains drawn from one sample of a study of OX40 agonist ivuxolimab in advanced cancers. Clones were read by immunoSEQ multiplex PCR, and TCRdb kept only the in-frame ones, dropping some. The table records fewer than 90,000 clones, roughly 92% of them present only once. The sequenced sample was CD4+ or CD8+ T cells sorted from blood, obtained in a trial of the OX40 agonist ivuxolimab. These receptors all stem from an adult with an advanced solid tumor such as melanoma, head and neck, liver or kidney cancer. Both conserved end residues are part of each CDR3. The D gene is left open where the match is weak. Not all rows give a size; the values are once, few, many and, for expanded clones, a class.

j_call v_call d_call clone_size cdr3_aa cdr3_nt
TRBJ2-6 TRBV5-1 - - CASSLAGLSGANVLTF TGCGCCAGCAGCTTGGCTGGTCTCTCTGGGGCCAACGTCCTGACTTTC
TRBJ1-3 TRBV6-5 - - CASSTRHLSGNTIYF TGTGCCAGCAGTACACGACATTTGTCTGGAAACACCATATATTTT
TRBJ2-7 TRBV19 - - CASSQRDLEQYF TGTGCCAGTAGTCAACGGGACCTGGAGCAGTACTTC
TRBJ1-6 TRBV30 - - CAWSVPRAGNSPLHF TGTGCCTGGAGTGTGCCCAGGGCAGGGAATTCACCCCTCCACTTT
TRBJ2-5 TRBV14 - - CASSQEGGPVETQYF TGTGCCAGCAGCCAAGAAGGGGGTCCTGTCGAGACCCAGTACTTC
TRBJ2-5 TRBV5-1 - few CASSLAGNQETQYF TGCGCCAGCAGCTTGGCGGGTAACCAAGAGACCCAGTACTTC
TRBJ2-5 TRBV2 - - CASSDRTWETQYF TGTGCCAGCAGTGACCGCACCTGGGAGACCCAGTACTTC
TRBJ1-1 TRBV5-1 - once CASKPGGNTEAFF TGCGCCAGCAAGCCGGGAGGGAACACTGAAGCTTTCTTT
TRBJ2-2 TRBV5-1 - - CASTQGQFSNTGELFF TGCGCCAGCACCCAAGGACAGTTCTCGAACACCGGGGAGCTGTTTTTT
TRBJ1-3 TRBV5-4 - - CASSRDLRSGNTIYF TGTGCCAGCAGCCGGGACTTGCGCTCTGGAAACACCATATATTTT
TRBJ2-5 TRBV28 TRBD1 - CASSLRDRQETQYF TGTGCCAGCAGTTTACGGGACAGGCAAGAGACCCAGTACTTC
TRBJ2-1 TRBV21-1 - - CARGQIAGLYNEQFF TGTGCCAGAGGCCAGATCGCAGGGTTATACAATGAGCAGTTCTTC